One and the same sample provided the 22 T cell receptor beta chains below, sequenced in a study of cytomegalovirus exposure and HLA in healthy donors. The PCR ran on 60 Vbeta and 13 Jbeta primers. TCRdb keeps only in-frame clones here, not all; method: immunoSEQ multiplex PCR. The sample carries 150,000 to 200,000 clones, roughly 80% recorded once. The sample consisted of PBMCs. Receptor source: a male donor in good health and CMV-seronegative.

The chain has TRBV23-1 and TRBJ2-1, with no clear D. TRBV23-1 is an ORF; its function is uncertain. This CDR3 has 13 residues. V shed 3 bases and J shed 7 bases, with 10 bases lying between them. CDR3 amino acids: CASSHSDCNEQFF. In DNA form, the CDR3 reads TGCGCCAGCAGTCACTCAGACTGTAATGAGCAGTTCTTC.

This chain links TRBV9 with TRBJ2-3; 11 positions agree with TRBD2. Germline CDR1 SGDLS, CDR2 YYNGEE. This CDR3 comprises 18 residues. The ends lost 0 bases at V and 4 bases at J; junction bases unmatched: 10. The CDR3, as DNA: TGTGCCAGCAGCGTAGGTATTATGGGACTAGCGGTTCCAGATACGCAGTATTTT. Translation gives CASSVGIMGLAVPDTQYF.

The CDR3 spells CASSLTGTGLADDTEAFF. DNA of the CDR3: TGTGCCAGCAGCTTAACCGGTACAGGGTTGGCAGATGATACTGAAGCTTTCTTT. V gene TRBV7-3 combines with J gene TRBJ1-1; tentative D call: TRBD1 (6 bases). Deletions cut 0 bases from V and 5 bases from J, with 22 bases between. This CDR3 has 18 amino acids. Germline assignment: CDR1 SGHTA and CDR2 FQGTGA.

The V and J genes are TRBV9 and TRBJ1-4, with 8 positions matching TRBD1. Germline V gives CDR1 SGDLS, CDR2 YYNGEE. Trimming cost V 4 bases and J 0 bases; bases outside gene matches: 17. The CDR3 consists of 20 residues. CDR3 residues: CASSTAGQAFGTATNEKLFF. The CDR3 DNA reads as TGTGCCAGCAGCACAGCGGGACAGGCCTTCGGAACTGCAACTAATGAAAAACTGTTTTTT.

This chain connects TRBV19 to TRBJ2-1, with D maybe TRBD2 (6 bases). Deletions cut 3 bases from V and 9 bases from J, with 21 bases between. CDR1 is LNHDA, CDR2 SQIVND, per germline (reference sequence). The CDR3 has 16 residues. This CDR3 is CASSIVPGAVSAEQFF. In nucleotides, the CDR3 is TGTGCCAGTAGTATTGTCCCGGGAGCGGTCTCTGCTGAGCAGTTCTTC.

The V call is TRBV11-2, the J call TRBJ2-3; TRBD2 agrees at 13 bases. Per germline, CDR1 SGHAT and CDR2 FQNNGV. Trimming at V came to 3 bases and at J to 8 bases, leaving 8 bases not matched to a gene. The CDR3 extends over 16 amino acids. The CDR3 DNA sequence: TGTGCCAGCAGCTTGGAACCGGGACTAGCGGGGAGTACGCAGTATTTT. Its translation: CASSLEPGLAGSTQYF.

The chain recombines TRBV19 with TRBJ2-1; the match to TRBD2 covers 7 bases. V shed 5 bases and J 16 bases; nucleotides not matched to a gene: 17. CDR1 LNHDA and CDR2 SQIVND come from the germline V gene (reference sequence). This CDR3 has 14 residues. The CDR3 nucleotides are TGTGCCAGTAGTCCTACCGCGGGGGACGGACCTAAATTCTTC. It specifies CASSPTAGDGPKFF.

A single count supports this clone. The chain recombines TRBV14 with TRBJ1-2, with D unresolved. The CDR3 is made up of 14 amino acids. Germline lookup yields CDR1 SGHDN and CDR2 FVKESK. V dropped 0 bases and J dropped 1 base, with 6 bases sitting between them. The CDR3 coding sequence is TGTGCCAGCAGCCAAGAAACAGTTAACTATGGCTACACCTTC. Protein: CASSQETVNYGYTF.

The table lists this clone with a few counts. The V gene is TRBV5-5, the J gene TRBJ2-7; 12 bases fit TRBD2. V shed 4 bases, J shed 2 bases, and the junction held 7 bases outside the gene matches. This CDR3 is built from 16 residues. Germline assignment: CDR1 SGHKS and CDR2 YYEKEE (reference sequence). CDR3 loop: CASSILLAGGPYEQYF. The CDR3 DNA follows: TGTGCCAGCAGCATCCTACTAGCGGGGGGCCCCTACGAGCAGTACTTC. The full variable domain, rest sourced from reference TRBV5-5 and TRBJ2-7, is DAGVTQSPTHLIKTRGQQVTLRCSPISGHKSVSWYQQVLGQGPQFIFQYYEKEERGRGNFPDRFSARQFPNYSSELNVNALLLGDSALYLCASSILLAGGPYEQYFGPGTRLTVT.

The rearrangement joins TRBV10-3 to TRBJ1-2; D is possibly TRBD1 (5 bases). The V end was cut by 0 bases, the J end by 8 bases, with 13 bases between. The CDR3 loop spans 14 amino acids. CDR1 is ENHRY and CDR2 is SYGVKD in the germline V gene. In DNA form, the CDR3 reads TGTGCCATCAGTGAGTCAGGAGGGGCCGAAGGCTACACCTTC. Translating gives CAISESGGAEGYTF.

J is TRBJ1-5 and V is TRBV15; unclear D gene. Germline V gene sequence: CDR1 LNHNV, CDR2 YYDKDF (reference sequence). The CDR3 has 15 residues. Trimming took 0 bases from V and 10 from J, leaving 16 bases between them. CDR3 region: CATSRDRTTNRPQHF. CDR3 coding DNA: TGTGCCACCAGCAGAGATCGGACTACGAATCGACCCCAGCATTTT.

This chain connects TRBV4-1 to TRBJ2-2, with D possibly TRBD2 on 5 matching bases. Trimming took 2 bases from V and 1 from J, leaving 11 bases between them. The V gene's germline CDR1 is MGHRA and CDR2 YSYEKL. The CDR3 spans 16 residues. Here the CDR3 reads CASSQQRILNTGELFF. The CDR3 DNA reads as TGCGCCAGCAGCCAACAGCGGATCCTGAACACCGGGGAGCTGTTTTTT.

The chain has TRBV6-5 and TRBJ2-5; 7 bases align to TRBD1. This CDR3 is built from 14 residues. Trimming took 5 bases from V and 5 from J; bases not matched to a gene: 8. Germline CDR1 reads MNHEY; CDR2 reads SVGAGI. CDR3 DNA sequence: TGTGCCAGCAGTAGGGACAGAACGATGGAGACCCAGTACTTC. Translated: CASSRDRTMETQYF.

The chain carries TRBV6-1 and TRBJ1-5; TRBD1 matches 11 bases. The germline CDR1 and CDR2 sequences are MNHNS and SASEGT. V lost 7 bases, J lost 2 bases, and 1 base stayed unmatched. This CDR3 region has 14 residues. CDR3 sequence (DNA): TGTGCCAGCATGGACAGGGGGCGCAATCAGCCCCAGCATTTT. It codes for CASMDRGRNQPQHF.

The CDR3 loop reads CASSPRQPSTDTQYF. The CDR3 DNA is TGTGCCAGCAGTCCGAGACAGCCTAGCACAGATACGCAGTATTTT. The genes are TRBV27 and TRBJ2-3; D possibly corresponds to TRBD1 (5 bases). Looked up from germline, CDR1 is MNHEY and CDR2 is SMNVEV (reference sequence). CDR3 length equals 15 residues. The V end was cut by 5 bases, the J end by 0 bases, with 12 bases between.

This clone showed up just a few times. In the same sample, other DNA sequences code for this CDR3. The rearrangement links TRBV19 to TRBJ1-5; 8 nucleotides agree with TRBD1. CDR3 length: 14 residues. The V and J ends lost 1 base and 6 bases, in that order; junction bases with no gene match: 2. Germline V gene lookup returns CDR1 LNHDA and CDR2 SQIVND (reference sequence). CDR3 DNA sequence: TGTGCCAGTAGTATAGGGCAGGGGGCTCAGCCCCAGCATTTT. It translates to CASSIGQGAQPQHF.

CDR3 region: CSVEIGRGDTQYF. DNA for the CDR3: TGCAGCGTTGAAATAGGGCGGGGAGATACGCAGTATTTT. The chain carries TRBV29-1 and TRBJ2-3, with a possible D match to TRBD2 (6 bases). CDR3 length equals 13 residues. Germline V gene sequence: CDR1 SQVTM, CDR2 ANQGSEA. Trimming took off 2 bases at V and 5 bases at J, with 11 bases between the two ends.

In its sample, this clone was seen once. The chain has TRBV29-1 and TRBJ2-5, with D possibly being TRBD1 (5 bases). The length of the CDR3 is 13 residues. Germline V gene lookup returns CDR1 SQVTM and CDR2 ANQGSEA. Trimming took 4 bases from V and 5 from J, leaving 14 bases between them. CDR3 sequence reads: CSVGHRSRETQYF. The DNA for the CDR3 is TGCAGCGTTGGGCACAGGTCTAGGGAGACCCAGTACTTC.

The rearrangement uses TRBV5-1 and TRBJ2-7; TRBD1 agrees at 9 bases. The CDR3 sequence is 17 residues long. V shed 0 bases, J shed 5 bases, and the junction held 12 bases outside the gene matches. The germline CDR1 and CDR2 sequences are SGHRS and YFSETQ. CDR3 amino acids: CASSLGDVRDRAHEQYF. For the CDR3, the DNA is TGCGCCAGCAGCTTGGGCGATGTTCGGGACAGGGCTCACGAGCAGTACTTC.

The chain carries TRBV6-1 and TRBJ2-5; 10 bases match TRBD2. V dropped 6 bases and J dropped 2; count of bases not matched to a gene: 3. Germline values: CDR1 MNHNS, CDR2 SASEGT. CDR3 length equals 14 residues. In DNA, the CDR3 is TGTGCCAGCAGCCCTAGCGGGAGTCAAGAGACCCAGTACTTC. Its protein product is CASSPSGSQETQYF.

The chain recombines TRBV4-1 with TRBJ2-3; perhaps TRBD2 as D (5 bases). Trimming shortened V by 3 bases and J by 2 bases, and 15 bases separated the two germline ends. Germline CDR1 and CDR2: MGHRA and YSYEKL. There are 16 residues in the CDR3. The chain's CDR3 is CASSHPNSEPTDTQYF. CDR3 bases: TGCGCCAGCAGCCATCCGAATAGCGAACCCACAGATACGCAGTATTTT.

The chain links TRBV6-1 to TRBJ2-5; unclear D gene. The CDR3 is made up of 13 amino acids. Trimming shortened V by 3 bases and J by 5 bases, and 10 bases separated the two germline ends. CDR1 and CDR2 from the germline V gene are MNHNS and SASEGT. CDR3 protein: CASSDRERETQYF. The CDR3 bases are TGTGCCAGCAGTGATCGTGAACGGGAGACCCAGTACTTC.